This passage covers 6 T cell receptor beta chains from one sample sequenced in a study of T cells in Graves' hyperthyroidism and ophthalmopathy. Amplified TCR beta CDR3 regions derived from RNA transcripts. The HTBI primer set drove a first-round RT-PCR of the TCR CDR3. From the multiplex PCR reads, TCRdb called clonotypes with MiXCR, one entry per CDR3 protein. Among around 420,000 distinct CDR3 sequences listed, roughly 15% were seen once. Sequences were obtained from blood. The receptors were gathered from a woman younger than 30 with Graves' hyperthyroidism.

This clonotype was seen ten or more times. This chain uses TRBV5-1 with TRBJ2-7; a possible D gene is TRBD1 (5 bases). CDR1 is SGHRS and CDR2 is YFSETQ in the germline V gene. V was trimmed by 0 bases and J by 0 bases, leaving 7 bases between them. This CDR3 has 14 amino acids. Here the CDR3 DNA reads TGCGCCAGCAGCTTGGCGGACAACTCCTACGAGCAGTACTTC. This translates into CASSLADNSYEQYF.

This clonotype was observed a handful of times. CDR3 sequence reads: CASSQDPRQGVLETQYF. The CDR3 coding sequence is TGCGCCAGCAGCCAAGATCCGAGACAGGGGGTCCTAGAGACCCAGTACTTC. V usage is TRBV4-1 and J usage is TRBJ2-5; TRBD1 agrees at 9 bases. Trimming at V came to 0 bases and at J to 4 bases, leaving 9 bases not matched to a gene. The germline V gene has CDR1 MGHRA and CDR2 YSYEKL. The CDR3 covers 17 residues.

The count of this clonotype is one. The chain uses TRBV20-1 and TRBJ2-7; no clear D gene. Trimming cost V 3 bases and J 4 bases, with 13 bases left between them. Germline CDR1 is DFQATT and CDR2 is SNEGSKA (reference sequence). This CDR3 contains 13 residues. The CDR3 sequence: CSARFISVYEQYF. In DNA form, the CDR3 reads TGCAGTGCTAGGTTTATTTCAGTGTACGAGCAGTACTTC.

The chain combines TRBV25-1 with TRBJ1-1, with D unresolved. CDR1 is MGHDK, CDR2 SYGVNS, per germline. V lost 3 bases and J 2 bases, leaving 19 bases between the germline ends. The CDR3 is 17 amino acids. The CDR3 region is CASSDVGSVSHNTEAFF. In DNA, the CDR3 is TGTGCCAGCAGTGACGTGGGGTCTGTTAGCCACAACACTGAAGCTTTCTTT.

This clonotype was seen more than once but under ten times. The rearrangement links TRBV5-4 to TRBJ2-3, with D possibly being TRBD1 (5 bases). The germline gives CDR1 SGHNT, CDR2 YYREEE (reference sequence). V was cut by 4 bases and J by 0 bases, with 12 bases left in between. This CDR3 has 15 residues. The CDR3 DNA follows: TGTGCCAGCAGCAAAACAGGATCTAGCACAGATACGCAGTATTTT. It is translated as CASSKTGSSTDTQYF.

This clonotype has ten or more counts. The genes are TRBV2 and TRBJ2-5; the D gene is possibly TRBD2 (5 bases). Germline CDR1 reads SNHLY; CDR2 reads FYNNEI. Trimming cost V 3 bases and J 1 base, with 15 bases left between them. CDR3 length: 16 amino acids. The CDR3 loop is CASSESVATGQETQYF. Written as DNA, the CDR3 is TGTGCCAGCAGTGAGAGTGTAGCGACCGGCCAAGAGACCCAGTACTTC.